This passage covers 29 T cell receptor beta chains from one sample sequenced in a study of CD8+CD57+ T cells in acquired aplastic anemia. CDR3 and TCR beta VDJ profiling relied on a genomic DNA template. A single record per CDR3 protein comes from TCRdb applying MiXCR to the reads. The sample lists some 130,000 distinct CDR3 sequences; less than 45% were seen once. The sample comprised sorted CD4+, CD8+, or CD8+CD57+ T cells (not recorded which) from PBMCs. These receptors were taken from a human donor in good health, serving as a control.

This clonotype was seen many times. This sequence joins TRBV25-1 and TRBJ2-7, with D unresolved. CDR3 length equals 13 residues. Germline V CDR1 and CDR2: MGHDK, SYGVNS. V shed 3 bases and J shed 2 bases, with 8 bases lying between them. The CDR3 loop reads CASSDRQAYEQYF. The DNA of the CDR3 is TGTGCCAGCAGTGATAGGCAGGCCTACGAGCAGTACTTC.

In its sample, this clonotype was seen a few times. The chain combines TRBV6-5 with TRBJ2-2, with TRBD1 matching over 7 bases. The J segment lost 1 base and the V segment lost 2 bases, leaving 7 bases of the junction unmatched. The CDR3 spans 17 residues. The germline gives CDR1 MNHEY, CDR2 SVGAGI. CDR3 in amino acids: CASSYTLRGRNTGELFF. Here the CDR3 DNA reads TGTGCCAGCAGTTACACCCTCAGGGGGAGGAACACCGGGGAGCTGTTTTTT.

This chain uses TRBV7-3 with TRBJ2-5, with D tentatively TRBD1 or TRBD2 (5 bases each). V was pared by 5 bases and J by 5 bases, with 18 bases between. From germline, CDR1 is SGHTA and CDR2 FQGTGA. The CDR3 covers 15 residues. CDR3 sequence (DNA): TGTGCCAGCAGCCTCAGAAGTGGGGGTAGGGAGACCCAGTACTTC. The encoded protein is CASSLRSGGRETQYF.

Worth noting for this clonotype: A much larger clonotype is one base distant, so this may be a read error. DNA of the CDR3: TGTGCCAGCAGCCTAAGGGGACAGGGGGGGCACACCTTC. This sequence encodes CASSLRGQGGHTF. The chain employs TRBV3-1 and TRBJ1-2; TRBD1 agrees at 11 bases. The germline gives CDR1 LGHDT, CDR2 YNNKEL (reference sequence). The CDR3 runs to 13 residues. After removal of 4 bases from V and 12 bases from J, the junction contained 7 bases not matched to a gene. The entire variable domain, with the rest obtained from reference TRBV3-1 and TRBJ1-2, is as follows: DTAVSQTPKYLVTQMGNDKSIKCEQNLGHDTMYWYKQDSKKFLKIMFSYNNKELIINETVPNRFSPKSPDKAHLNLHINSLELGDSAVYFCASSLRGQGGHTFGSGTRLTVV.

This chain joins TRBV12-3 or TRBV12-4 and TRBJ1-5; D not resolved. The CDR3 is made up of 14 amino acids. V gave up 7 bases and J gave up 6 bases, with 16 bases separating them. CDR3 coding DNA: TGTGCCAGCACCCTAGGCCAGCTTAGTCAGCCCCAGCATTTT. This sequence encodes CASTLGQLSQPQHF.

In nucleotides, the CDR3 is TGTGCCAGCAGTTTTCGCTGGCAACAGGGGACCGAAGCTTTCTTT. It translates to CASSFRWQQGTEAFF. This chain uses TRBV28 with TRBJ1-1; TRBD1 agrees at 7 bases. This CDR3 has 15 amino acids. Losses at the gene ends were 3 bases for V and 8 bases for J; bases not matched to a gene: 12. CDR1 is MDHEN, CDR2 SYDVKM, per germline.

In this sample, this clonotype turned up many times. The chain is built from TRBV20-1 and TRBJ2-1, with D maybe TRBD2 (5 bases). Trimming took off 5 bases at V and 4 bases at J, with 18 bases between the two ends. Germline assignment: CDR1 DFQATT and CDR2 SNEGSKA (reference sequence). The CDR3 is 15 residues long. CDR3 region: CSAAGVGGRYNEQFF. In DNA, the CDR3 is TGCAGTGCTGCAGGTGTTGGCGGGCGATACAATGAGCAGTTCTTC.

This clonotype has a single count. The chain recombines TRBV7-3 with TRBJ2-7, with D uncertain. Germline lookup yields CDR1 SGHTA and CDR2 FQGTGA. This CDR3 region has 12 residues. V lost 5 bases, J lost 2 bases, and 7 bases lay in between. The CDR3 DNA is TGTGCCAGCAGCCTTGCGGCCTACGAGCAGTACTTC. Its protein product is CASSLAAYEQYF.

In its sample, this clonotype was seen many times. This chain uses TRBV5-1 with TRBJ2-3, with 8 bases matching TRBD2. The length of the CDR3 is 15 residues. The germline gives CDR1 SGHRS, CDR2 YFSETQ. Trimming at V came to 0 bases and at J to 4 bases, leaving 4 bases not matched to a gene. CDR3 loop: CASSLATSAADTQYF. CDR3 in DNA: TGCGCCAGCAGCTTGGCGACTAGCGCAGCAGATACGCAGTATTTT. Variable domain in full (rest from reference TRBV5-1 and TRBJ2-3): KAGVTQTPRYLIKTRGQQVTLSCSPISGHRSVSWYQQTPGQGLQFLFEYFSETQRNKGNFPGRFSGRQFSNSRSEMNVSTLELGDSALYLCASSLATSAADTQYFGPGTRLTVL.

The CDR3 DNA reads as TGTGCCTCCCGGAGGACTACCTACGAGCAGTACTTC. Translated: CASRRTTYEQYF. J is TRBJ2-7 and V is TRBV2, with TRBD2 as a possible D gene (6 bases). CDR1 is SNHLY, CDR2 FYNNEI, per germline. The germline V and J ends were trimmed by 11 bases and 2 bases, with 13 bases remaining between them. The CDR3 runs to 12 residues. The full variable domain, with the rest looked up from reference TRBV2 and TRBJ2-7, is EPEVTQTPSHQVTQMGQEVILRCVPISNHLYFYWYRQILGQKVEFLVSFYNNEISEKSEIFDDQFSVERPDGSNFTLKIRSTKLEDSAMYFCASRRTTYEQYFGPGTRLTVT.

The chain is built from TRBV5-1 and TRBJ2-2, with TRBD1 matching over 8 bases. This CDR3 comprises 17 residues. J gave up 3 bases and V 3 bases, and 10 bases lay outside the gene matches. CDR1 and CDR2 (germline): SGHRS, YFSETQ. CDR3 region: CASSSGQGYGYTGELFF. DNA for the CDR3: TGCGCCAGCAGCTCCGGACAGGGCTATGGCTACACCGGGGAGCTGTTTTTT.

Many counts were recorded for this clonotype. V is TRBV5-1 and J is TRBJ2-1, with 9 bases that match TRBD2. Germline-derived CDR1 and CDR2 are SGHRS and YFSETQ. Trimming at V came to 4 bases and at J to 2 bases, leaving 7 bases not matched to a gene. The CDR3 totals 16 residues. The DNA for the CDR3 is TGCGCCAGCAGCGAATCTAGCGGGGTAACCTACAATGAGCAGTTCTTC. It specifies CASSESSGVTYNEQFF.

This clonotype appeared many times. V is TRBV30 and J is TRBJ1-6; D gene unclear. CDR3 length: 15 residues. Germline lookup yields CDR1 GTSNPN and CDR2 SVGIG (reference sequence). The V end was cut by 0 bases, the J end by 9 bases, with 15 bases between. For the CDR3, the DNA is TGTGCCTGGAGTGTACCGGATTTACAGCTTTCACCCCTCCACTTT. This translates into CAWSVPDLQLSPLHF. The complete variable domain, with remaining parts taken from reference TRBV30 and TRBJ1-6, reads SQTIHQWPATLVQPVGSPLSLECTVEGTSNPNLYWYRQAAGRGLQLLFYSVGIGQISSEVPQNLSASRPQDRQFILSSKKLLLSDSGFYLCAWSVPDLQLSPLHFGNGTRLTVT.

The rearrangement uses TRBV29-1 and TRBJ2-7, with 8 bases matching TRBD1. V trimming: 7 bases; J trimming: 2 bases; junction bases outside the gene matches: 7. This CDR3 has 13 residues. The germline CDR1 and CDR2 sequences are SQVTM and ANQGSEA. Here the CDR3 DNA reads TGCAGCGCTAGGACAGGGTTAACCTACGAGCAGTACTTC. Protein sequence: CSARTGLTYEQYF.

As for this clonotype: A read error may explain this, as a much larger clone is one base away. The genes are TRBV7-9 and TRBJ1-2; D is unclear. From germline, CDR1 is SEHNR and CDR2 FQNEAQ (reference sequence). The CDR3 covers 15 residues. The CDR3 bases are TGTGCCAGCAGCTTACCCTTGAGTGCCGAGGGAGGCTACGCCTTC. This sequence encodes CASSLPLSAEGGYAF.

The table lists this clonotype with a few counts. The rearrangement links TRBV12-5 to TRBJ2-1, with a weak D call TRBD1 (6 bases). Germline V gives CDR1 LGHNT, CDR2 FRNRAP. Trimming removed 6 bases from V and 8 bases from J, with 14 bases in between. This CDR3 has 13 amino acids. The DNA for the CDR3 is TGTGCTAGTGGCTCGGGACACGGCGATGAGCAGTTCTTC. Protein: CASGSGHGDEQFF.

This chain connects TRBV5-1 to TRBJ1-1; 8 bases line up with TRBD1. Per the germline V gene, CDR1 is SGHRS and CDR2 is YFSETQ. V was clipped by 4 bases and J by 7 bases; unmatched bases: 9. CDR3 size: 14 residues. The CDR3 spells CASSKSGQGIEAFF. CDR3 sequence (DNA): TGCGCCAGCAGCAAAAGCGGACAGGGAATTGAAGCTTTCTTT.

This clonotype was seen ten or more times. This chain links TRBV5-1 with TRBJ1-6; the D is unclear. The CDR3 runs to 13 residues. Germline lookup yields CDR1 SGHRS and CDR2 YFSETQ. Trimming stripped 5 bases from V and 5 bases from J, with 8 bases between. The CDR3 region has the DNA TGCGCCAGCAGTTTGATGAATAATTCACCCCTCCACTTT. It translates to CASSLMNNSPLHF.

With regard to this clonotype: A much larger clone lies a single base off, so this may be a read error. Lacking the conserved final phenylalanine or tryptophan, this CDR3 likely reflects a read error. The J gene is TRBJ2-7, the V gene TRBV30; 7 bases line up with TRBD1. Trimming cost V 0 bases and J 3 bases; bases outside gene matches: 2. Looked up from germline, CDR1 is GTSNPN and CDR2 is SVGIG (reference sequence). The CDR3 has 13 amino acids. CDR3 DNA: TGTGCCTGGAGTGTTGGGACAGACTACGAGCAGTACTCC. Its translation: CAWSVGTDYEQYS.

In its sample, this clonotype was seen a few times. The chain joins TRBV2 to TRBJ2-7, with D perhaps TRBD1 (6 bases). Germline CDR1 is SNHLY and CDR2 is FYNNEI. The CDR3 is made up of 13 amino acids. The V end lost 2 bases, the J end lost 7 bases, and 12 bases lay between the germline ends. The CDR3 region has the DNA TGTGCCAGCAGTGAACAGGGGTATGGGGAGCAGTACGTC. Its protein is CASSEQGYGEQYV.

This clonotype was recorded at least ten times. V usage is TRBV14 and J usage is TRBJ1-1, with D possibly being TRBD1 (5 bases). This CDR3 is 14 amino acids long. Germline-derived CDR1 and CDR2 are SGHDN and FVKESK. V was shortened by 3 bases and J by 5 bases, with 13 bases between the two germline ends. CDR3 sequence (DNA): TGTGCCAGCAGCCAGTTCCGGGACGGAACTGAAGCTTTCTTT. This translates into CASSQFRDGTEAFF.

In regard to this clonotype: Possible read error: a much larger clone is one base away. The CDR3 region has the DNA TGTGCCAGCACGTGGGGGGACCGGGACTATGGCTACACCTTC. It translates to CASTWGDRDYGYTF. The chain links TRBV6-1 to TRBJ1-2, with D perhaps matching TRBD1 (5 bases). The ends were cut back, 7 bases at V and 3 bases at J, with 15 bases in the middle. The CDR3 runs to 14 residues. Germline CDR1 reads MNHNS; CDR2 reads SASEGT.

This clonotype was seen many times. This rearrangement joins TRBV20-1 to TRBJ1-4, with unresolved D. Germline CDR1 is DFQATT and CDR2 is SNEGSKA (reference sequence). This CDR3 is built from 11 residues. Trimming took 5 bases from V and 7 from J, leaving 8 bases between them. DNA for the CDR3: TGCAGTGCTCTAAGAGGTGAAAAACTGTTTTTT. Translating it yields CSALRGEKLFF.

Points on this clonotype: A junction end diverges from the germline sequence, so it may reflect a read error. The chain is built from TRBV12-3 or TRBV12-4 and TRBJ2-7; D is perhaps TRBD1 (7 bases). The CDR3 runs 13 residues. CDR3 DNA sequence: TGTGCCAGCGGAGTCAGGGGGGCCTCCGAGCAGCACTTC. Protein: CASGVRGASEQHF.

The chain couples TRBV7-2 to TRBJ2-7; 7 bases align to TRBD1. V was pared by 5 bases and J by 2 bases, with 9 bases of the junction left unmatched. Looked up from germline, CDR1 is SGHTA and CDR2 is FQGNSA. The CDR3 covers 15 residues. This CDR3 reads CASSLSGTVAYEQYF. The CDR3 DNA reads TGTGCCAGCAGCCTATCCGGGACAGTTGCCTACGAGCAGTACTTC.

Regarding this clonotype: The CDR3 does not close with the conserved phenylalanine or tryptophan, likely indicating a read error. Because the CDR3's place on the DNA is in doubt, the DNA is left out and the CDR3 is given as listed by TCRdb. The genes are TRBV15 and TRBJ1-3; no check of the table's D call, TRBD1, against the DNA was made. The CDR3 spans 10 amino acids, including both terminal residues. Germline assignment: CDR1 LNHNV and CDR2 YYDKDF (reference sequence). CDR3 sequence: CATSRDPRAT.

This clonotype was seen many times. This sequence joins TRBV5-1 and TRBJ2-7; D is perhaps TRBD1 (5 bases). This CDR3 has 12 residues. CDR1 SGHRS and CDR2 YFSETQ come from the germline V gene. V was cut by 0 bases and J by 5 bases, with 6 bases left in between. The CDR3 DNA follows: TGCGCCAGCAGCTTGGGGGGCCACGAGCAGTACTTC. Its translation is CASSLGGHEQYF.

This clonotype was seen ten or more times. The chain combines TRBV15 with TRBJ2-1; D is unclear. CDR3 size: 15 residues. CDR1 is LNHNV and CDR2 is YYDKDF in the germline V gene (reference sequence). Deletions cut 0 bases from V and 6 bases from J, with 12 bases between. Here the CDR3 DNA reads TGTGCCACCAGCAGAGATCGGAAGACCCCCAATGAGCAGTTCTTC. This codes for CATSRDRKTPNEQFF. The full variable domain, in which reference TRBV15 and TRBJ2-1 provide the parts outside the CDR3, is DAMVIQNPRYQVTQFGKPVTLSCSQTLNHNVMYWYQQKSSQAPKLLFHYYDKDFNNEADTPDNFQSRRPNTSFCFLDIRSPGLGDTAMYLCATSRDRKTPNEQFFGPGTRLTVL.

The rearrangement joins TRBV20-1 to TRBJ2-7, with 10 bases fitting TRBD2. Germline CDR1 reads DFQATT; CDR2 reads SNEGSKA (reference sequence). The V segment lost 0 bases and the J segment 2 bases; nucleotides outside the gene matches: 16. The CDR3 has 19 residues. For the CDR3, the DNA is TGCAGTGCTAGAGATTCATCTGCTAGCGGGGGCCGAAGAGCCTACGAGCAGTACTTC. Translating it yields CSARDSSASGGRRAYEQYF.